This T cell receptor (beta chain) was retrieved from a study of shared clonotypes between healthy human individuals. General study points: It was anticipated that sequencing depth would influence how many clonotypes donors shared. Represented genetic and exposure-history diversity was restricted by having few donors.

The naive CD8 subset, CD45RO-negative cells positively selected for CCR7, excluded terminally differentiated effector memory CD45RA+ cells. V shed 1 base, J shed 5 bases, and the junction held 2 bases outside the gene matches. The CDR3 has 15 residues. Germline assignment: CDR1 LGHNA and CDR2 YNFKEQ. This clone was observed a handful of times. What it binds is not known. Assay: immunoSEQ multiplex PCR; the TCRdb copy retains only in-frame clones and omits some. The sample gives approximately 600,000 clones, 85% to 95% of which show up once; approximately 0.11% is in the top ten. The sample taken for sequencing was naive CD8+ T cells sorted from blood. The gene calls are TRBV4-2 and TRBJ1-6; 7 bases align to TRBD1. This TCR came from a woman aged 25-40 years in good health. In DNA, the CDR3 is TGTGCCAGCAGCCAAGGGGGGACAGATAATTCACCCCTCCACTTT. Its translation is CASSQGGTDNSPLHF.